This T cell receptor beta chain was identified during a study of STAT5B mutations in CD4+ large granular lymphocyte leukemia. The study, taken as a whole, reports: Patient CD4-sorted repertoires stayed more clonal than healthy ones after leukemic-clone removal.

Concerning this clone: What it recognizes is unknown.

Germline CDR1 SGHVS, CDR2 FQNEAQ. CDR3 length equals 13 residues. After removal of 5 bases from V and 7 bases from J, the junction contained 4 bases not matched to a gene. TCRdb's table, derived via immunoSEQ multiplex PCR, lists solely in-frame clones and lacks some. This sample has 20,000 to 25,000 clones; just under 75% occur once, and the top ten carry 7.5% to 10%. The sequence was obtained from a human donor in good health. The sequenced sample consisted of CD4+ T cells from blood buffy coats. This chain uses TRBV7-8 with TRBJ2-7, with TRBD1 identical over 11 bases. The CDR3, as DNA: TGTGCCAGCAGCCGGGACAGGGGGGGGGAGCAGTACGTC. Translated, it gives CASSRDRGGEQYV.